This T cell receptor beta chain was captured in a study of tumor and adjacent non-tumor tissue in lung cancer (dated by TCRdb to 2016 to 2018). Notes on the research overall: Of the cohort, 11 to 12 patients had adenocarcinoma, 2 had squamous cell carcinoma and 1 had small cell lung cancer. The roughly 15 patients were aged roughly 30 to 80 years, included about 10 men and 5 women, and had TNM stage I to III disease. Sequencing generated a total of some 130 million productive TCRbeta reads, averaging approximately 4 million reads per sample. The study compared bulk TCRbeta repertoires between lung tumor tissue and matched distant non-tumor lung tissue from 15 lung cancer patients. For each patient, one tumor sample and one normal lung sample were taken, giving approximately 29 paired specimens that underwent TCRbeta CDR3 sequencing.

The paper's findings and limits, for the study overall: Significantly higher TCR diversity was found in younger patients, and higher tumor TCR diversity was associated with shorter overall and disease-free survival. Significantly higher TCR diversity (inverse Simpson) was observed in tumor tissue than in normal lung tissue (approximately 440 vs 150, P = 0.0075, Mann-Whitney U test). Neither the sequencing platform nor unique molecular identifiers are mentioned in the methods. A significantly larger cumulative share of the repertoire was made up by the top 100 clones in normal lung than in tumor tissue. Only 15 patients were included in the cohort, and the need for larger samples and more detailed clinical data was noted by the authors. Peripheral blood was not sequenced, so blood TCRbeta repertoires in these lung cancer patients were not examined.

This clonotype is considered large (0.1 to 1%). Its antigen specificity is not known. There are no base qualities to consult, and no much larger clone falls within one base. Receptor libraries were prepared by multiplex PCR. Sequenced on an Illumina HiSeq 2500. Following protocols modified from ARM-PCR, the researchers constructed TCRbeta libraries through three rounds of nested PCR with primers (Table S4). PCR products of 200-500 bp were gel-excised and purified with the QIAquick gel extraction kit before sequencing. Regarding the original processing steps: Trimmomatic was used to clean the reads, FLASH merged the cleaned reads into complete CDR3 sequences, and MiTCR assigned the sequences to V(D)J germline segments. Clonal diversity was computed as the inverse Simpson's index with VDJtools. In-frame sequences without a premature stop codon were defined as productive reads. Through fastp at Q25 and MiXCR, TCRdb rebuilt clones from the public reads, retaining in-frame beta chains. One record per CDR3 amino acid sequence lists the most common genes and DNA. These V and J calls are TCRdb output, not the study's own analysis. This sample has fewer than 85,000 distinct CDR3 sequences in its table, and around 74% of those were observed once. 12% of the sample comes from the top ten.

The CDR3 measures 13 amino acids from cysteine to phenylalanine. CDR3 DNA only is kept here, 39 bases in frame from base 1. From V the trimming removes 6 bases and from J it removes 4 bases, while the gene matches leave 5 bases of the junction unaccounted for. The germline V gene provides CDR1 MNHEY and CDR2 SVGAGI. RNA was isolated from bulk unsorted tissue, and RNA quality was assessed with a NanoDrop ND-1000 and an Agilent 2100. The donors were newly diagnosed lung cancer patients admitted for thoracic surgery in China from August to November 2014 who had not received prior chemotherapy. The study excluded patients who had received radiotherapy or chemotherapy before or who had another cancer at the same time. Surgical tissue pieces of about 1-2.2 cm3 were preserved in RNAlater solution and were kept at -80 degrees C until use.

Material: lung tumor tissue. This TCR derives from a woman between 50 and 59 years old with non-small cell lung cancer. The rearranged segments are TRBV6-5 and TRBJ1-1; a stretch of 7 junction bases matches TRBD1. This receptor carries the CDR3 CASRGGDSTEAFF. The nucleotide sequence reads TGTGCCAGCAGAGGGGGGGACAGCACTGAAGCTTTCTTT.